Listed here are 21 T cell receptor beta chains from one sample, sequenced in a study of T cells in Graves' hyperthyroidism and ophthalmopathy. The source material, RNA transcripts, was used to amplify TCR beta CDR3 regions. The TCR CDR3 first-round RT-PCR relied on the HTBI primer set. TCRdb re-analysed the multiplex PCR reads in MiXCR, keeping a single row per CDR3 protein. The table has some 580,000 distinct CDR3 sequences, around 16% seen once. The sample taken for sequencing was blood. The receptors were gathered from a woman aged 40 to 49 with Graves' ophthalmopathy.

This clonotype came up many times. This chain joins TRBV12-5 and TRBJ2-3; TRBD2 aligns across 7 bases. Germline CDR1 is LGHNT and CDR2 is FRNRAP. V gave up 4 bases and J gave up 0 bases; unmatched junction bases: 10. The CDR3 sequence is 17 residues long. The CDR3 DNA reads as TGTGCTAGTGGTTCCCCCCGTGGGGGGGGGAGCACAGATACGCAGTATTTT. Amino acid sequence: CASGSPRGGGSTDTQYF.

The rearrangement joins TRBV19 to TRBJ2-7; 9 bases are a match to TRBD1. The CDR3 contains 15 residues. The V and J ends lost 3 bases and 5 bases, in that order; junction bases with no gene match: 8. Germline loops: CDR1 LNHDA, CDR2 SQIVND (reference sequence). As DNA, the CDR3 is TGTGCCAGTAGTATGGTCGGGACAGGGATTAACGAGCAGTACTTC. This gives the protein CASSMVGTGINEQYF.

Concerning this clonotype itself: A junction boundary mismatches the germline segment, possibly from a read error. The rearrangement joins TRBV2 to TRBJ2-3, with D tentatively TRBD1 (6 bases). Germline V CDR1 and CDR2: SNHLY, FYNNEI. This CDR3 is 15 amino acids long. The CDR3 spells CASSEDRIYTDTQYF. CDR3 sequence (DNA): TGTGCCAGCAGCGAAGACAGGATTTACACAGATACGCAGTATTTT.

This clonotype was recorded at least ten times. For the CDR3, the DNA is TGTGCCTGGAGTGTTCTCTTTTCCTACGAGCAGTACTTC. Its protein is CAWSVLFSYEQYF. The chain recombines TRBV30 with TRBJ2-7; D remains unclear. Trimming removed 0 bases at V and 1 base at J, with 7 bases between. The CDR3 has 13 residues. The germline V gene encodes CDR1 GTSNPN and CDR2 SVGIG (reference sequence).

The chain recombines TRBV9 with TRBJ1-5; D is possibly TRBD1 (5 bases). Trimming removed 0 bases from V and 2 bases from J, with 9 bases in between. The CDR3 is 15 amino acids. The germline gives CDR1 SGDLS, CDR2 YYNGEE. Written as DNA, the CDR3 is TGTGCCAGCAGCGTAGGTCCACAGGGCAATCAGCCCCAGCATTTT. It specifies CASSVGPQGNQPQHF.

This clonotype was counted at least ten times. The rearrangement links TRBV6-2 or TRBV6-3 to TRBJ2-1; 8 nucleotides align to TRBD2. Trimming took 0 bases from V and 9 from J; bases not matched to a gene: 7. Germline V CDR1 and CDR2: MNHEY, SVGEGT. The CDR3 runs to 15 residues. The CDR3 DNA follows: TGTGCCAGCAGTTACTCCCGGGGGGGCCGTAGTGAGCAGTTCTTC. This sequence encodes CASSYSRGGRSEQFF.

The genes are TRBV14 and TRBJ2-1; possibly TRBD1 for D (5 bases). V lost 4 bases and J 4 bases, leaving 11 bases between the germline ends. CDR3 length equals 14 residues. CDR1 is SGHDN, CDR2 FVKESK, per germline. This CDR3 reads CASSPRGPYNEQFF. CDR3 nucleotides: TGTGCCAGCAGCCCAAGGGGCCCTTACAATGAGCAGTTCTTC.

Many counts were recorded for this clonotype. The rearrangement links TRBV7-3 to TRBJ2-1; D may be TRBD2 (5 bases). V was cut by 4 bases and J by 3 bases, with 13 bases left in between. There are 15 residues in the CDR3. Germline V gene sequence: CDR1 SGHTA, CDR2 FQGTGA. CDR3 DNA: TGTGCCAGCAGCTCCGGGGTCTCCGTCTACAATGAGCAGTTCTTC. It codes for CASSSGVSVYNEQFF. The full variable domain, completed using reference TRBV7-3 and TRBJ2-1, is GAGVSQTPSNKVTEKGKYVELRCDPISGHTALYWYRQSLGQGPEFLIYFQGTGAADDSGLPNDRFFAVRPEGSVSTLKIQRTERGDSAVYLCASSSGVSVYNEQFFGPGTRLTVL.

CDR3 nucleotides: TGTGCCAGCAGCTTTCCCAAGAACTTGAACACTGAAGCTTTCTTT. Translated: CASSFPKNLNTEAFF. This chain connects TRBV11-3 to TRBJ1-1; D ambiguous. The CDR3 is 15 residues long. Trimming pared 3 bases from V and 0 bases from J, leaving 11 bases between. CDR1 and CDR2 from the germline V gene are SGHNT and YENEEA.

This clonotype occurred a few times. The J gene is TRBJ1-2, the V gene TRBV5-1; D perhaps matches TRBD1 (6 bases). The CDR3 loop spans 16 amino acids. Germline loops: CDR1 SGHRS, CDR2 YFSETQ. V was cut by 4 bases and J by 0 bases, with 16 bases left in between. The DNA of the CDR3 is TGCGCCAGCAGCGGCGGGCAGGGACAAGCTAACTATGGCTACACCTTC. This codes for CASSGGQGQANYGYTF.

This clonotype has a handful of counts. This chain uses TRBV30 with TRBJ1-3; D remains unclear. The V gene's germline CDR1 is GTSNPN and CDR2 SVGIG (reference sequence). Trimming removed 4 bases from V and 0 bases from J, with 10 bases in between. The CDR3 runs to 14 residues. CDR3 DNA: TGTGCCTGGAAGCGTGGAGGCTCTGGAAACACCATATATTTT. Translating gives CAWKRGGSGNTIYF.

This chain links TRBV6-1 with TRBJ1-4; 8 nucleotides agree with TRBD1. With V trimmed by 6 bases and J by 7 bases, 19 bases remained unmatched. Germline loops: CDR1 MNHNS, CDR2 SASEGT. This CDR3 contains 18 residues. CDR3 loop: CASRQGERIPAWREKLFF. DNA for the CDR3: TGTGCCAGCAGACAGGGGGAGCGCATTCCCGCCTGGCGTGAAAAACTGTTTTTT.

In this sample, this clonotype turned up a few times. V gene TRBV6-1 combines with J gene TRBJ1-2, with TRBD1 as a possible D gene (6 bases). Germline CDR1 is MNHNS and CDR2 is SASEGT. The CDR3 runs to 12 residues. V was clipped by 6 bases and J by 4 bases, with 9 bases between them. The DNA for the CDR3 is TGTGCCAGCAGACCCAGGGGCTATGGCTACACCTTC. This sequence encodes CASRPRGYGYTF.

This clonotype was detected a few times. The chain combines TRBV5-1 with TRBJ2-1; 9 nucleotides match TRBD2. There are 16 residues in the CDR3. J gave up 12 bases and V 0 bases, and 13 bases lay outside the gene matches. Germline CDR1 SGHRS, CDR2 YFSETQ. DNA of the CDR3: TGCGCCAGCAGCTTGGGGGCTAGCGGGAATACATTGGTGCAGTTCTTC. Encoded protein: CASSLGASGNTLVQFF.

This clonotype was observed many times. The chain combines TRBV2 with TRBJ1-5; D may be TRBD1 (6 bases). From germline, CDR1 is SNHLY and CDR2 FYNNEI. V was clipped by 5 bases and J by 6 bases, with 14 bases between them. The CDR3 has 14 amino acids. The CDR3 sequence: CASSYRVVGQPQHF. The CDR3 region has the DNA TGTGCCAGCAGTTACAGGGTCGTCGGTCAGCCCCAGCATTTT.

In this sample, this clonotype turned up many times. The CDR3 reads CASSLSGPSDTQYF. CDR3 DNA: TGTGCCAGCAGCTTAAGCGGGCCATCAGATACGCAGTATTTT. The chain employs TRBV7-9 and TRBJ2-3; D is perhaps TRBD2 (6 bases). The CDR3 length is 14 residues. The germline CDR1 and CDR2 sequences are SEHNR and FQNEAQ (reference sequence). The V end lost 2 bases, the J end lost 4 bases, and 10 bases lay between the germline ends.

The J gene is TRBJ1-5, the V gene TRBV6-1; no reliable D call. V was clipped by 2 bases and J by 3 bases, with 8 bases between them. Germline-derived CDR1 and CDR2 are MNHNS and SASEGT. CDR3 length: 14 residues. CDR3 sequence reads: CASSETNPNQPQHF. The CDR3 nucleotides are TGTGCCAGCAGTGAAACAAATCCCAATCAGCCCCAGCATTTT.

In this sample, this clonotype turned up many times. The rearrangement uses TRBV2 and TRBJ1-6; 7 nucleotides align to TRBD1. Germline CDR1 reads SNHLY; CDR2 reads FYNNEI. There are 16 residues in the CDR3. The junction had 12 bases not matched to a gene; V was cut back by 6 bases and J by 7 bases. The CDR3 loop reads CASSPSGTDSNSPLHF. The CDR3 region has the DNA TGTGCCAGCAGCCCCTCCGGGACAGATAGCAATTCACCCCTCCACTTT.

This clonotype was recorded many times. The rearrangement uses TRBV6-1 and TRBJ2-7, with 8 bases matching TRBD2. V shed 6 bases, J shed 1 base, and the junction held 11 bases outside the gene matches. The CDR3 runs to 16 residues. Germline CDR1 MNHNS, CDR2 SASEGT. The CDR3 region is CASSPRLRGASYEQYF. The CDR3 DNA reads TGTGCCAGCAGCCCAAGGTTGCGGGGGGCTTCCTACGAGCAGTACTTC.

CDR3 in DNA: TGCGCCAGCAGCCCCGCCCCGACAGGCCTTAATGAAAAACTGTTTTTT. Translated: CASSPAPTGLNEKLFF. The chain joins TRBV5-1 to TRBJ1-4, with a tentative D call TRBD1 (6 bases). The CDR3 has 16 residues. The V gene's germline CDR1 is SGHRS and CDR2 YFSETQ. V dropped 4 bases and J dropped 4 bases, with 17 bases sitting between them.

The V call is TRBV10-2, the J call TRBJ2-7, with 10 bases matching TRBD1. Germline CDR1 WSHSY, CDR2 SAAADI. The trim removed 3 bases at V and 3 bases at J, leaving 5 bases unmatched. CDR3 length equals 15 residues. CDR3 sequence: CASSDLGQGVYEQYF. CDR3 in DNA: TGCGCCAGCAGTGACCTTGGACAGGGGGTCTACGAGCAGTACTTC.